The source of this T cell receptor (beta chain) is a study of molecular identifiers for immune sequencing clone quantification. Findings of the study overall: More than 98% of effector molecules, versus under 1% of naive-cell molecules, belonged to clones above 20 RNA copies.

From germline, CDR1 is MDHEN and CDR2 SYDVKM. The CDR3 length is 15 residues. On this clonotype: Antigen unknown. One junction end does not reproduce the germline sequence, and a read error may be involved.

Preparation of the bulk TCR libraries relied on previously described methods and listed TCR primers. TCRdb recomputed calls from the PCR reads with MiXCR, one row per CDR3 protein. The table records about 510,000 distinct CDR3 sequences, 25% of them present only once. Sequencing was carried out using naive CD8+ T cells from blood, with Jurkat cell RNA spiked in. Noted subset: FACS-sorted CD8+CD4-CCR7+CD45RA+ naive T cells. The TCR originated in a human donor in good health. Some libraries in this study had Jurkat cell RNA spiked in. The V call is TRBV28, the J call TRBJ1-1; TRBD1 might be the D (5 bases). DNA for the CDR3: TGTGCCGGCAGTTTACAGTACGGGGCGAACACTGAAGCTTTCTTT. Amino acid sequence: CAGSLQYGANTEAFF.